A selection of T cell receptor beta chains follows, all from one sample in a study of technical replicates of blood from a few donors. Generated by immunoSEQ multiplex PCR, the TCRdb table keeps only in-frame clones and is missing some. The sample contains about 81,000 clones, 75% to 90% of which appear only once. The sequencing input was PBMCs. The receptors shown here come from a human donor in good health. Some clones in this sample may be carry-over from other donors' samples. CDR3s include the opening cysteine and the closing phenylalanine or tryptophan. The D gene is left open where the match is weak. Part of the rows lack a size; the others show once, few, many or a class for expanded clones.

j_call,clone_size,d_call,cdr3_length,v_call,cdr3_aa,cdr3_nt
TRBJ2-7,few,.,12,TRBV6-1,CASTGHPSEQYF,TGTGCCAGCACCGGACACCCCTCCGAGCAGTACTTC
TRBJ1-5,.,TRBD1,14,TRBV29-1,CSVAGTGEGQPQHF,TGCAGCGTCGCCGGGACAGGGGAAGGTCAGCCCCAGCATTTT
TRBJ2-5,.,.,14,TRBV7-9,CASSLVDRQETQYF,TGTGCCAGCAGTCTTGTGGACAGACAAGAGACCCAGTACTTC
TRBJ1-6,.,TRBD1,14,TRBV5-6,CASSQRTGNSPLHF,TGTGCCAGCAGCCAGAGGACAGGGAATTCACCCCTCCACTTT
TRBJ1-2,.,TRBD1,14,TRBV30,CAWNDYNRGGGYTF,TGTGCCTGGAACGACTATAACAGGGGGGGTGGCTACACCTTC
TRBJ2-2,.,TRBD2,15,TRBV7-2,CASSLGLAATGELFF,TGTGCCAGCAGCCTCGGACTAGCCGCCACCGGGGAGCTGTTTTTT
TRBJ2-2,.,TRBD1,17,TRBV15,CAPPRRDRRSNTGELFF,TGTGCCCCCCCACGTCGGGACAGAAGATCGAACACCGGGGAGCTGTTTTTT
TRBJ2-3,many,.,15,TRBV27,CASSLMGGPTDTQYF,TGTGCCAGCAGTTTAATGGGGGGACCCACAGATACGCAGTATTTT
TRBJ2-1,.,.,14,TRBV7-7,CASSPLSSYNEQFF,TGTGCCAGCAGCCCTCTTAGCTCCTACAATGAGCAGTTCTTC
TRBJ2-7,.,.,15,TRBV7-8,CASSLAYPYPYEQYF,TGTGCCAGCAGCTTAGCTTACCCCTATCCCTACGAGCAGTACTTC
TRBJ2-1,.,TRBD2,15,TRBV7-3,CASSLSGGATNEQFF,TGTGCCAGCAGCCTGAGCGGGGGGGCTACCAATGAGCAGTTCTTC
TRBJ1-1,.,TRBD1,16,TRBV18,CASSAFTGTGGTEAFF,TGTGCCAGCTCAGCATTTACCGGGACAGGGGGAACTGAAGCTTTCTTT
TRBJ1-2,few,.,12,TRBV5-1,CASSLGVGGYTF,TGCGCCAGCAGCCTCGGGGTCGGTGGCTACACCTTC
TRBJ2-5,.,TRBD2,15,TRBV11-2,CASSPLGLAGETQYF,TGTGCCAGCAGCCCCCTGGGACTAGCGGGAGAGACCCAGTACTTC
TRBJ1-2,.,.,13,TRBV4-3,CASSQEYRGSIHF,TGCGCCAGCAGCCAAGAATACCGGGGAAGCATCCACTTC
TRBJ2-7,once,.,15,TRBV19,CASSLVAESSYEQYF,TGTGCCAGTAGTCTGGTGGCGGAGAGCTCCTACGAGCAGTACTTC
TRBJ1-2,.,.,18,TRBV2,CASKTSQNQDIRIYGYTF,TGTGCCAGCAAAACCTCACAAAATCAGGACATCCGAATTTATGGCTACACCTTC
TRBJ2-1,.,TRBD2,16,TRBV7-2,CASSLVGGRSGGEQFF,TGTGCCAGCAGCTTAGTCGGCGGGAGGTCGGGTGGTGAGCAGTTCTTC
TRBJ1-1,few,TRBD1,13,TRBV4-1,CASSGTANTEAFF,TGCGCCAGCAGCGGGACAGCAAACACTGAAGCTTTCTTT
TRBJ1-1,.,.,10,TRBV10-1,CASSQIEAFF,TGCGCCAGCAGCCAGATTGAAGCTTTCTTT
TRBJ1-2,.,.,14,TRBV19,CASSNTGLNYGYTF,TGTGCCAGTAGTAATACAGGGTTAAACTATGGCTACACCTTC
TRBJ2-1,.,.,15,TRBV7-2,CASSPVGTSRNEQFF,TGTGCCAGCAGCCCAGTGGGGACTTCCCGCAATGAGCAGTTCTTC
TRBJ2-5,.,TRBD2,12,TRBV29-1,CSVGASGETQYF,TGCAGCGTTGGAGCTAGCGGAGAGACCCAGTACTTC
TRBJ1-1,.,.,15,TRBV4-2,CASSQGGLGDTEAFF,TGTGCCAGCAGCCAAGGGGGACTTGGGGACACTGAAGCTTTCTTT
TRBJ1-1,few,.,15,TRBV18,CASSAIEAPRTEAFF,TGTGCCAGCTCAGCGATCGAGGCCCCTCGAACTGAAGCTTTCTTT
TRBJ2-7,.,TRBD2,14,TRBV5-4,CASSNTGTRYEQYF,TGTGCCAGCAGCAATACCGGGACTAGATACGAGCAGTACTTC
TRBJ1-1,.,TRBD1,15,TRBV6-1,CASSELGQGTAEAFF,TGTGCCAGCAGTGAATTAGGACAGGGTACCGCTGAAGCTTTCTTT
TRBJ2-7,.,.,13,TRBV7-6,CASSLGGQYEQYF,TGTGCCAGCAGCTTAGGGGGCCAGTACGAGCAGTACTTC
TRBJ1-5,.,TRBD1,14,TRBV2,CASTRDRQNQPQHF,TGTGCCAGCACTAGGGACAGGCAGAATCAGCCCCAGCATTTT
TRBJ2-4,.,.,13,TRBV2,CASRGLAKNIQYF,TGTGCCAGCAGGGGCTTAGCCAAAAACATTCAGTACTTC
TRBJ1-1,.,TRBD1,13,TRBV7-3,CASSLDRETEAFF,TGTGCCAGCAGCTTGGACAGGGAAACTGAAGCTTTCTTT
TRBJ2-7,.,.,13,TRBV6-6,CASSYSTAYEQYF,TGTGCCAGCAGTTACTCGACAGCCTACGAGCAGTACTTC
TRBJ2-7,.,.,12,TRBV27,CASTSGSYEQYF,TGTGCCAGCACCTCAGGCTCCTACGAGCAGTACTTC
TRBJ1-2,.,.,13,TRBV4-1,CASSRSYGDGYTF,TGCGCCAGCAGCCGAAGCTACGGTGATGGCTACACCTTC
TRBJ1-6,.,.,14,TRBV6-5,CASSYDSNNSPLHF,TGTGCCAGCAGTTACGACAGCAATAATTCACCCCTCCACTTT
TRBJ1-6,.,.,14,TRBV7-3,CASSLGPRDSPLHF,TGTGCCAGCAGCTTAGGTCCTCGAGATTCACCCCTCCACTTT
TRBJ1-1,.,TRBD1,15,TRBV7-8,CASTISGQGGTEAFF,TGTGCCAGCACCATTTCGGGACAGGGAGGCACTGAAGCTTTCTTT
TRBJ1-1,many,TRBD1,14,TRBV6-1,CASSGTGGYTEAFF,TGTGCCAGCAGTGGGACAGGGGGCTACACTGAAGCTTTCTTT
TRBJ1-2,few,.,13,TRBV4-1,CASSQELRYGYTF,TGCGCCAGCAGCCAAGAACTCCGCTATGGCTACACCTTC
TRBJ1-1,.,.,13,TRBV11-3,CASSSTVNTEAFF,TGTGCCAGCAGCTCGACTGTGAACACTGAAGCTTTCTTT
TRBJ2-2,once,TRBD1,15,TRBV5-4,CASSSNRGLTGELFF,TGTGCCAGCAGCTCGAACAGGGGCCTCACCGGGGAGCTGTTTTTT
TRBJ2-3,.,.,12,TRBV6-1,CASSIQGDTQYF,TGTGCCAGCTCCATACAGGGAGATACGCAGTATTTT
TRBJ2-3,.,.,13,TRBV9,CASSVETWDTQYF,TGTGCCAGCAGCGTAGAGACTTGGGATACGCAGTATTTT
TRBJ1-2,.,TRBD1,16,TRBV28,CASSYPRGQDPYGYTF,TGTGCCAGCAGCTACCCGAGGGGACAGGATCCCTATGGCTACACCTTC
TRBJ1-2,.,TRBD1,15,TRBV9,CASSVNGQGSGGYTF,TGTGCCAGCAGCGTAAATGGACAGGGGTCCGGTGGCTACACCTTC
TRBJ2-5,.,TRBD2,14,TRBV11-1,CASSPGLAGETQYF,TGTGCCAGCAGCCCGGGACTAGCGGGAGAGACCCAGTACTTC
TRBJ1-2,.,.,16,TRBV28,CASSLSAGALNYGYTF,TGTGCCAGCAGTTTATCAGCAGGGGCATTGAACTATGGCTACACCTTC
TRBJ2-1,.,TRBD2,15,TRBV7-7,CASSLSGSSYNEQFF,TGTGCCAGCAGCTTAAGCGGGAGTTCCTACAATGAGCAGTTCTTC
TRBJ2-5,.,.,15,TRBV15,CATSRDQGHLETQYF,TGTGCCACCAGCAGAGACCAAGGACATCTAGAGACCCAGTACTTC
TRBJ2-7,.,TRBD2,15,TRBV9,CASSVGTSGPGEQYF,TGTGCCAGCAGCGTCGGGACTAGCGGACCCGGCGAGCAGTACTTC
TRBJ1-1,.,.,15,TRBV5-1,CASSFLLPSNTEAFF,TGCGCCAGCAGCTTTTTACTCCCCTCGAACACTGAAGCTTTCTTT